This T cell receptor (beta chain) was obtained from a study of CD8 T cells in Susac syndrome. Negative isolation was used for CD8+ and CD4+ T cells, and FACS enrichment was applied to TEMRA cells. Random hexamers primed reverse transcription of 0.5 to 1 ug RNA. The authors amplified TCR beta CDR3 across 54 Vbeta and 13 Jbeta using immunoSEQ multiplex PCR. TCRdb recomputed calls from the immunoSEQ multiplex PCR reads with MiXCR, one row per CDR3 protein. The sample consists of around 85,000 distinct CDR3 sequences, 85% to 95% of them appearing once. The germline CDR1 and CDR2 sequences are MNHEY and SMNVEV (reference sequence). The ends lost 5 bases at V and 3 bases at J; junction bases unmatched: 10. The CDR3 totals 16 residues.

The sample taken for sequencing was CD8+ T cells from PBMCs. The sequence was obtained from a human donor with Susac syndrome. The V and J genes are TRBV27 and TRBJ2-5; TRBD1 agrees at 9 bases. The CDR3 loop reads CASSVYPGQGEETQYF. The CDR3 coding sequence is TGTGCCAGCAGTGTCTACCCGGGACAGGGTGAAGAGACCCAGTACTTC.